These 23 T cell receptor beta chains came from one sample sequenced in a study of cytomegalovirus exposure and HLA in healthy donors. A multiplex PCR was run with 60 Vbeta primers and 13 Jbeta primers. Only in-frame clones appear in the TCRdb table, and some are missing; sequencing was by immunoSEQ multiplex PCR. The data hold about 110,000 clones, with around 73% observed a single time. The sequenced sample was PBMCs. The receptors derive from a man aged 30-40 years in good health and CMV-seronegative.

A few counts support this clone. The V gene is TRBV5-1, the J gene TRBJ2-3; D ambiguous. The V and J ends lost 0 bases and 0 bases respectively, with 8 bases between them. In germline, CDR1 is SGHRS, CDR2 YFSETQ. This CDR3 has 15 residues. The CDR3 is CASSLGTYSTDTQYF. The CDR3 DNA reads as TGCGCCAGCAGCTTGGGCACCTATAGCACAGATACGCAGTATTTT.

CDR3 amino acids: CASSLEGEGGYTF. Written as DNA, the CDR3 is TGTGCCAGCAGCTTGGAAGGGGAAGGTGGCTACACCTTC. The chain carries TRBV5-4 and TRBJ1-2, with TRBD1 as a possible D gene (5 bases). This CDR3 has 13 amino acids. V lost 0 bases, J lost 7 bases, and 10 bases lay in between. The germline gives CDR1 SGHNT, CDR2 YYREEE (reference sequence).

The chain links TRBV18 to TRBJ2-3, with TRBD1 matching over 9 bases. J lost 3 bases, V lost 3 bases, and 7 bases had no gene match. This CDR3 region has 16 residues. The germline gives CDR1 KGHSH, CDR2 LQKENI. The CDR3 DNA reads as TGTGCCAGCTCACCGAGTGGGGACAGGGTTACAGATACGCAGTATTTT. Translating gives CASSPSGDRVTDTQYF.

The genes are TRBV7-8 and TRBJ2-7, with TRBD2 matching 15 bases. The CDR3 is made up of 17 amino acids. The germline V gene encodes CDR1 SGHVS and CDR2 FQNEAQ. V was clipped by 6 bases and J by 7 bases; unmatched bases: 13. CDR3 coding DNA: TGTGCCAGCAGTCCTCGGACTAGCGGGAGGGCTGCAAATGAGCAGTACTTC. It codes for CASSPRTSGRAANEQYF. The entire variable domain, with the rest obtained from reference TRBV7-8 and TRBJ2-7, is as follows: GAGVSQSPRYKVAKRGQDVALRCDPISGHVSLFWYQQALGQGPEFLTYFQNEAQLDKSGLPSDRFFAERPEGSVSTLKIQRTQQEDSAVYLCASSPRTSGRAANEQYFGPGTRLTVT.

The rearrangement uses TRBV5-1 and TRBJ1-1; no definite D call. V lost 2 bases and J lost 0, with 8 bases in between. The CDR3 contains 14 residues. Germline CDR1 and CDR2: SGHRS and YFSETQ. For the CDR3, the DNA is TGCGCCAGCAGCTTCACAGAGATGAACACTGAAGCTTTCTTT. Translating gives CASSFTEMNTEAFF.

The chain joins TRBV11-2 to TRBJ2-5, with TRBD2 matching 10 bases. With 5 bases clipped from V and 4 bases from J, the junction kept 7 bases outside the gene matches. CDR1 and CDR2 (germline): SGHAT, FQNNGV. The CDR3 is made up of 15 amino acids. This chain's CDR3 is CASSTSGGALETQYF. The CDR3 nucleotides read TGTGCCAGCAGCACAAGCGGGGGGGCCTTAGAGACCCAGTACTTC.

This chain uses TRBV19 with TRBJ2-4; D gene unclear. Trimming stripped 4 bases from V and 1 base from J, with 8 bases between. The CDR3 has 14 residues. Looked up from germline, CDR1 is LNHDA and CDR2 is SQIVND (reference sequence). CDR3 residues: CASSRREAKNIQYF. The CDR3 coding sequence is TGTGCCAGTAGTAGAAGAGAGGCCAAAAACATTCAGTACTTC.

This clone was picked up a small number of times. The chain couples TRBV5-4 to TRBJ1-2, with 7 bases fitting TRBD1. J gave up 4 bases and V 0 bases, and 3 bases lay outside the gene matches. The CDR3 is 14 residues long. Germline V gene sequence: CDR1 SGHNT, CDR2 YYREEE (reference sequence). CDR3 loop: CASSLGTGFYGYTF. CDR3 coding DNA: TGTGCCAGCAGCTTGGGGACAGGCTTCTATGGCTACACCTTC.

This clone was detected once. V gene TRBV7-9 combines with J gene TRBJ2-3; D remains unclear. Germline CDR1 reads SEHNR; CDR2 reads FQNEAQ (reference sequence). The CDR3 sequence is 11 residues long. Trimming left V 7 bases short and J 3 bases short, with 5 bases between. Written as DNA, the CDR3 is TGTGCCAGCACCTCGACAGATACGCAGTATTTT. Amino acids: CASTSTDTQYF. Using reference TRBV7-9 and TRBJ2-3 for the parts outside the CDR3, the full variable domain is DTGVSQNPRHKITKRGQNVTFRCDPISEHNRLYWYRQTLGQGPEFLTYFQNEAQLEKSRLLSDRFSAERPKGSFSTLEIQRTEQGDSAMYLCASTSTDTQYFGPGTRLTVL.

The sample holds a few counts of this clone. V gene TRBV5-4 combines with J gene TRBJ2-2; TRBD2 might be the D (5 bases). V was shortened by 3 bases and J by 0 bases, with 12 bases between the two germline ends. Germline-derived CDR1 and CDR2 are SGHNT and YYREEE (reference sequence). The CDR3 extends over 16 amino acids. CDR3 nucleotide sequence: TGTGCCAGCAGCTCGCGGGTCGGAACGAACACCGGGGAGCTGTTTTTT. Encoded protein: CASSSRVGTNTGELFF.

The chain couples TRBV5-1 to TRBJ2-5; 10 bases are a match to TRBD1. Germline values: CDR1 SGHRS, CDR2 YFSETQ. This CDR3 is 15 amino acids long. V shed 5 bases, J shed 2 bases, and the junction held 6 bases outside the gene matches. This CDR3 is CASRSGTGVQETQYF. CDR3 nucleotides: TGCGCCAGCAGATCCGGGACAGGGGTACAAGAGACCCAGTACTTC. The variable domain in full, with the rest retrieved from reference TRBV5-1 and TRBJ2-5, is KAGVTQTPRYLIKTRGQQVTLSCSPISGHRSVSWYQQTPGQGLQFLFEYFSETQRNKGNFPGRFSGRQFSNSRSEMNVSTLELGDSALYLCASRSGTGVQETQYFGPGTRLLVL.

The chain has TRBV9 and TRBJ1-5; 9 bases match TRBD1. V was clipped by 3 bases and J by 5 bases; unmatched bases: 3. The CDR3 is made up of 14 amino acids. Per the germline V gene, CDR1 is SGDLS and CDR2 is YYNGEE. The chain's CDR3 is CASSETGGYQPQHF. The CDR3 DNA follows: TGTGCCAGCAGCGAGACAGGGGGGTATCAGCCCCAGCATTTT.

V usage is TRBV30 and J usage is TRBJ2-2; 7 positions agree with TRBD1. The CDR3 loop spans 15 amino acids. Trimming at V came to 6 bases and at J to 2 bases, leaving 9 bases not matched to a gene. Per germline, CDR1 GTSNPN and CDR2 SVGIG (reference sequence). This CDR3 is CACPEGAVNTGELFF. CDR3 sequence (DNA): TGTGCCTGCCCTGAGGGGGCAGTTAACACCGGGGAGCTGTTTTTT.

The V call is TRBV11-2, the J call TRBJ1-2; perhaps TRBD1 as D (6 bases). Looked up from germline, CDR1 is SGHAT and CDR2 is FQNNGV. The V and J ends lost 1 base and 6 bases respectively, with 15 bases between them. This CDR3 comprises 15 residues. The CDR3 DNA sequence: TGTGCCAGCAGCTTAGGCCCGTATTACAGGGATGGCTACACCTTC. Encoded protein: CASSLGPYYRDGYTF.

The genes are TRBV13 and TRBJ2-7; the match to TRBD2 covers 9 bases. The germline V gene has CDR1 PRHDT and CDR2 FYEKMQ (reference sequence). With V trimmed by 3 bases and J by 2 bases, 2 bases remained unmatched. CDR3 length: 14 amino acids. The CDR3: CASSFLAGPYEQYF. The CDR3 bases are TGTGCCAGCAGCTTCCTAGCGGGGCCCTACGAGCAGTACTTC.

The rearrangement joins TRBV27 to TRBJ2-7; D may be TRBD2 (6 bases). This CDR3 has 15 amino acids. V was trimmed by 2 bases and J by 3 bases, leaving 14 bases between them. CDR1 is MNHEY, CDR2 SMNVEV, per germline (reference sequence). The CDR3 nucleotides are TGTGCCAGCAGTTTAAGGGCTAGCGAAAGCTACGAGCAGTACTTC. It translates to CASSLRASESYEQYF.

The V call is TRBV28, the J call TRBJ2-7; TRBD2 matches at 13 bases. CDR1 is MDHEN and CDR2 is SYDVKM in the germline V gene. V lost 3 bases to trimming and J lost 0 bases; unmatched junction nucleotides: 11. This CDR3 is built from 19 residues. The CDR3 nucleotides read TGTGCCAGCAGTTTTACTATGACTAGCGGGAGGCAACCCTCCTACGAGCAGTACTTC. It is translated as CASSFTMTSGRQPSYEQYF. Full variable domain (rest looked up from reference TRBV28 and TRBJ2-7): DVKVTQSSRYLVKRTGEKVFLECVQDMDHENMFWYRQDPGLGLRLIYFSYDVKMKEKGDIPEGYSVSREKKERFSLILESASTNQTSMYLCASSFTMTSGRQPSYEQYFGPGTRLTVT.

This rearrangement joins TRBV4-2 to TRBJ1-1, with D possibly matching TRBD1 (6 bases). This CDR3 has 14 residues. With 0 bases removed from V and 8 bases from J, the gap between germline ends came to 13 bases. Germline lookup yields CDR1 LGHNA and CDR2 YNFKEQ. The CDR3 bases are TGTGCCAGCAGCCAAGAAGTAGGACAGTTGGAAGCTTTCTTT. Translated: CASSQEVGQLEAFF.

Only a few counts were recorded for this clone. The V and J genes are TRBV7-9 and TRBJ2-7, with 7 bases fitting TRBD2. The germline V gene has CDR1 SEHNR and CDR2 FQNEAQ (reference sequence). The CDR3 spans 15 residues. The ends lost 5 bases at V and 2 bases at J; junction bases unmatched: 9. The CDR3 protein is CASSPSSGIPYEQYF. DNA of the CDR3: TGTGCCAGCAGCCCCTCCAGCGGGATACCCTACGAGCAGTACTTC.

The V and J genes are TRBV28 and TRBJ2-6; D might be TRBD2 (5 bases). The CDR3 sequence is 16 residues long. The ends were cut back, 4 bases at V and 0 bases at J, with 10 bases in the middle. Germline V gene data show CDR1 as MDHEN and CDR2 as SYDVKM. The CDR3 loop reads CASSSTGNSGANVLTF. CDR3 DNA sequence: TGTGCCAGCAGTTCGACGGGAAACTCTGGGGCCAACGTCCTGACTTTC.

The V and J genes are TRBV6-5 and TRBJ2-1, with TRBD1 matching over 10 bases. Unmatched junction bases numbered 5, after V lost 6 bases and J lost 6 bases. CDR3 size: 14 residues. The germline V gene has CDR1 MNHEY and CDR2 SVGAGI. This CDR3 is CASSPRTGGNEQFF. In DNA, the CDR3 is TGTGCCAGCAGCCCCAGGACAGGGGGCAATGAGCAGTTCTTC.

This chain connects TRBV29-1 to TRBJ2-1; 7 nucleotides agree with TRBD1. The V segment lost 4 bases and the J segment 9 bases; nucleotides outside the gene matches: 9. Germline CDR1 reads SQVTM; CDR2 reads ANQGSEA. The length of the CDR3 is 13 residues. CDR3 DNA sequence: TGCAGCGTTGCAGGGGGTATGGTTATTGAGCAGTTCTTC. Translating gives CSVAGGMVIEQFF.

This chain connects TRBV30 to TRBJ1-2; 8 nucleotides match TRBD1. The V and J ends lost 4 bases and 6 bases, in that order; junction bases with no gene match: 7. Germline CDR1 GTSNPN, CDR2 SVGIG (reference sequence). The CDR3 loop spans 13 amino acids. The CDR3 is CAWKRQGIDGYTF. CDR3 nucleotide sequence: TGTGCCTGGAAGAGACAGGGGATCGATGGCTACACCTTC.